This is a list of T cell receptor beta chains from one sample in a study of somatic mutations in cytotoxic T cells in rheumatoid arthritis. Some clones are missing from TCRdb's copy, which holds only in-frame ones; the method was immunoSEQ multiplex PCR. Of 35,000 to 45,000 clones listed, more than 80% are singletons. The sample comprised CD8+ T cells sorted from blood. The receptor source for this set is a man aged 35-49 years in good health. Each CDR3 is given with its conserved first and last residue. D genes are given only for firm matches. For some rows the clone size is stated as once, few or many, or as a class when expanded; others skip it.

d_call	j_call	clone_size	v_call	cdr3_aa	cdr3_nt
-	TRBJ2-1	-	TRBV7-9	CASSPALAGGGGQFF	TGTGCCAGCAGCCCCGCCCTAGCCGGAGGAGGAGGGCAGTTCTTC
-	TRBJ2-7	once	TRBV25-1	CASSELLEQYF	TGTGCCAGCAGTGAATTGCTCGAGCAGTACTTC
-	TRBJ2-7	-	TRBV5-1	CASSLGPEQYF	TGCGCCAGCAGCTTGGGACCCGAGCAGTACTTC
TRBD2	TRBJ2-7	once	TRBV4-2	CASSQGLAGSFEQYF	TGTGCCAGCAGCCAAGGACTAGCGGGGTCGTTCGAGCAGTACTTC
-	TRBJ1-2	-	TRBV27	CASSPVGYGYTF	TGTGCCAGCAGCCCCGTGGGCTATGGCTACACCTTC
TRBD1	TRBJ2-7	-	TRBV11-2	CASSPGQGDYEQYF	TGTGCCAGCAGCCCCGGACAGGGGGACTACGAGCAGTACTTC
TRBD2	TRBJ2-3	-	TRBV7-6	CASSLGLAGLGTDTQYF	TGTGCCAGCAGCTTAGGACTAGCGGGTCTAGGCACAGATACGCAGTATTTT
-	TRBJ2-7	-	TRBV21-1	CASSKGPISGTRSYEQYF	TGTGCCAGCAGCAAAGGCCCTATCTCCGGGACACGTTCCTACGAGCAGTACTTC
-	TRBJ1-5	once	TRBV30	CAWSVSAVMGNQPQHF	TGTGCCTGGAGTGTTTCGGCCGTGATGGGCAATCAGCCCCAGCATTTT
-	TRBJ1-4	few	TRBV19	CASSPTATNEKLFF	TGTGCCAGTAGCCCGACAGCAACTAATGAAAAACTGTTTTTT
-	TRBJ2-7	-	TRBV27	CASSLTSPYYEQYF	TGTGCCAGCAGTTTGACATCGCCCTACTACGAGCAGTACTTC
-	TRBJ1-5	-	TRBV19	CASSTTTTASNQPQHF	TGTGCCAGTAGTACCACTACGACAGCAAGCAATCAGCCCCAGCATTTT
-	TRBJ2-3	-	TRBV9	CASSGAGSGADTQYF	TGTGCCAGCAGCGGCGCCGGGAGTGGCGCAGATACGCAGTATTTT
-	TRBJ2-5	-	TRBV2	CASSDVGARETQYF	TGTGCCAGCAGTGATGTCGGAGCTAGGGAGACCCAGTACTTC
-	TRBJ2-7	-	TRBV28	CASTQSRNSYEQYF	TGTGCCAGCACCCAATCCCGAAACTCCTACGAGCAGTACTTC
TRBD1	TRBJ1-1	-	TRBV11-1	CASSLTGAEAFF	TGTGCCAGCAGCCTGACAGGGGCTGAAGCTTTCTTT
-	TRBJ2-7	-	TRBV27	CASIGAGGEQYF	TGTGCCAGCATAGGGGCCGGCGGGGAGCAGTACTTC
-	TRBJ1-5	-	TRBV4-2	CASSQGGVGQPQHF	TGTGCCAGCAGCCAAGGGGGGGTAGGGCAGCCCCAGCATTTT
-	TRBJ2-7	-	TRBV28	CASSLSQGPYEQYF	TGTGCCAGCAGTTTAAGTCAGGGACCCTACGAGCAGTACTTC
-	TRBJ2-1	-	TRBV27	CASSLSATGIGSNEQFF	TGTGCCAGCAGTTTATCGGCGACAGGGATCGGGAGCAATGAGCAGTTCTTC
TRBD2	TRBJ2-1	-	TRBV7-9	CASSTNVGTSFNEQFF	TGTGCCAGCAGCACTAACGTCGGGACTAGTTTCAATGAGCAGTTCTTC
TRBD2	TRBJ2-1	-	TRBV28	CASSLPPPGTSGRAEENEQFF	TGTGCCAGCAGTTTACCACCCCCCGGGACTAGCGGGAGGGCTGAGGAAAATGAGCAGTTCTTC
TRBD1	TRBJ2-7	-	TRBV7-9	CASSSLDRPHEQYF	TGTGCCAGCAGCTCTTTGGACAGGCCCCACGAGCAGTACTTC
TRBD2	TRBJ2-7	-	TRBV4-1	CASSSPGRKNYEQYF	TGCGCCAGCAGCTCTCCCGGGAGGAAAAACTACGAGCAGTACTTC
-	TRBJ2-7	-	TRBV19	CASSIRGLAVSSYEQYF	TGTGCCAGTAGTATCCGCGGGTTGGCAGTGAGCTCCTACGAGCAGTACTTC
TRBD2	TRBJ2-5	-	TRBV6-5	CASSLGLAGGPGTQYF	TGTGCCAGCAGTTTGGGACTAGCGGGGGGTCCGGGGACCCAGTACTTC
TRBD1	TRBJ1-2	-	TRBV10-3	CAISGTGNYGYTF	TGTGCCATCAGTGGGACAGGGAACTATGGCTACACCTTC
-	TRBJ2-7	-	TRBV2	CASSERSANEQYF	TGTGCCAGCAGTGAACGGTCGGCGAACGAGCAGTACTTC
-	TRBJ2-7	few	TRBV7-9	CASSLAWQGGSYEQYF	TGTGCCAGCAGCTTAGCGTGGCAGGGGGGTTCCTACGAGCAGTACTTC